The clone carrying this T cell receptor (beta chain) has a handful of counts. The sample belongs to a study of blood T cell repertoires in COVID-19. Study-level background: Acute and convalescent COVID-19 specimens originated in the United States, Italy and Spain. PBMCs, B-cell-depleted T cells, or T cells provided the cDNA or gDNA that made up the material.

Original data processing: Estimated nucleated cell counts came from reference gene primer amplification. Profiled with immunoSEQ multiplex PCR; TCRdb holds only in-frame clones, not every one. That table furnishes V, J and clone size, whereas the DNA furnished D and trimming. Of some 100,000 clones detected, 88% appear once; the ten largest clones hold roughly 8.1%. Losses at the gene ends were 5 bases for V and 5 bases for J; bases not matched to a gene: 14. The germline gives CDR1 SNHLY, CDR2 FYNNEI. CDR3 size: 17 residues. This clonotype was obtained from a woman in her 70s with acute or convalescent COVID-19. The sample consisted of peripheral blood. The chain joins TRBV2 to TRBJ2-5; 10 positions match TRBD2. In nucleotides, the CDR3 is TGTGCCAGCAGTCCCCTCGGGACTAGCGAGGGTTTGGAGACCCAGTACTTC. Translated: CASSPLGTSEGLETQYF.